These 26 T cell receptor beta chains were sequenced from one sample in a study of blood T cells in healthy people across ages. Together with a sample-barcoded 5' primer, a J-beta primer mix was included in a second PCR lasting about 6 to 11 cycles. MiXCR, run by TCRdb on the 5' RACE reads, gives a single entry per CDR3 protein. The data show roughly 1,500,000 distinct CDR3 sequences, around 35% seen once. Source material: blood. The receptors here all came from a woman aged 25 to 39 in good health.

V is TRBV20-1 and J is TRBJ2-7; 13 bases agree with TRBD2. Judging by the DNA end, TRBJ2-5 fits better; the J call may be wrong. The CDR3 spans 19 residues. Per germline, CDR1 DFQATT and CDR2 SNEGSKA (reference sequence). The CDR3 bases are TGCAGTGCTAGTTTATATTGGGAGACTAGCGGGAGGAATAGTGAGACCCAGTACTTC. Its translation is CSASLYWETSGRNSETQYF.

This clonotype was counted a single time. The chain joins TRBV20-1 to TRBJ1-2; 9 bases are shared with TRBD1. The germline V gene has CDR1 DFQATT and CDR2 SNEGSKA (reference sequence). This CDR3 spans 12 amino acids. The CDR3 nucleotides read TGCAGGGGCGCACAGGGGGCGGATGGCTACACCTTC. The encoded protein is CRGAQGADGYTF.

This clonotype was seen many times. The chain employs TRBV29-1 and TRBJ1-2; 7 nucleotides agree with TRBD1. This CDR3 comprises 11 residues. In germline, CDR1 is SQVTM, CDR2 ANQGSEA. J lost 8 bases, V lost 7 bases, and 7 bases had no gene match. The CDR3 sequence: CSAQGQRGYTF. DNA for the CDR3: TGCAGCGCACAGGGGCAAAGGGGCTACACCTTC.

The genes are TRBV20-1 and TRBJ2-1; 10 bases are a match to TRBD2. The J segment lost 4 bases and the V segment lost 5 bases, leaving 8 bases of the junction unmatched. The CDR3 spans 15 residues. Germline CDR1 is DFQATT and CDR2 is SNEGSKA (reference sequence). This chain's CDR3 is CSAPRLAGPYNEQFF. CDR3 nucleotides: TGCAGTGCTCCCCGACTAGCGGGCCCTTACAATGAGCAGTTCTTC.

CDR3: CASGQQEQYF. The CDR3 bases are TGTGCCAGCGGACAACAGGAGCAGTACTTC. The chain couples TRBV28 to TRBJ2-5; the D gene is possibly TRBD1 (5 bases). Germline V gene data show CDR1 as MDHEN and CDR2 as SYDVKM. This CDR3 comprises 10 residues. The ends were cut back, 8 bases at V and 11 bases at J, with 12 bases in the middle.

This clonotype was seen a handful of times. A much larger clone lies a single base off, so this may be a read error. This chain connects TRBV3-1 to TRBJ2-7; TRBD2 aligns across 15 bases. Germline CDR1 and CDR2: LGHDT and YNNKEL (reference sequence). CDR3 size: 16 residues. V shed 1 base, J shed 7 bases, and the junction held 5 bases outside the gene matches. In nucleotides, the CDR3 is TGTGCCAGCAGCCAAGGGAAGGGACTAGCGGGGGGAGAGCAGTACTTC. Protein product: CASSQGKGLAGGEQYF.

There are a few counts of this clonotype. CDR3 bases: TGTGCCAGCAGTTTTGATAGGGGGTGGTACGAGCAGTACTTC. This sequence encodes CASSFDRGWYEQYF. The genes are TRBV28 and TRBJ2-7; perhaps TRBD1 as D (6 bases). CDR3 size: 14 residues. V lost 3 bases, J lost 4 bases, and 13 bases lay in between. The germline CDR1 and CDR2 sequences are MDHEN and SYDVKM.

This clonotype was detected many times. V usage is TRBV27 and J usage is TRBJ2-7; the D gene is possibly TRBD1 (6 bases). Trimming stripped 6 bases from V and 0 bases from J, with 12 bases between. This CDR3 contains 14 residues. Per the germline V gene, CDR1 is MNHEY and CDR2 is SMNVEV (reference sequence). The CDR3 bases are TGTGCCAGCAGCCCCGGACAGCTCTCCTACGAGCAGTACTTC. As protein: CASSPGQLSYEQYF.

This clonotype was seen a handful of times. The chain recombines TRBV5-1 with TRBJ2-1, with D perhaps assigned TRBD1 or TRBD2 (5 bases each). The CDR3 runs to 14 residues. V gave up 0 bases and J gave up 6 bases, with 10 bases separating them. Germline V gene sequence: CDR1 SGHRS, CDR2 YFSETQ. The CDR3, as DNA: TGCGCCAGCAGCTTGGCGGGGCCAATCAATGAGCAGTTCTTC. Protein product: CASSLAGPINEQFF.

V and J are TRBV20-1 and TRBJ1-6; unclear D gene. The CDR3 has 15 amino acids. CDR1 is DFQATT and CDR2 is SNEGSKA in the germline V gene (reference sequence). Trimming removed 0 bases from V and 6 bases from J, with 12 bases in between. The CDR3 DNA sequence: TGCAGTGCTAGAGATCGGCGTACTAGTAATTCACCCCTCCACTTT. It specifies CSARDRRTSNSPLHF.

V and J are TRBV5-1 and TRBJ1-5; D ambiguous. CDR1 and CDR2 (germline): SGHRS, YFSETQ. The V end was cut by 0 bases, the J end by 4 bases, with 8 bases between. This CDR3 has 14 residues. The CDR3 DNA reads TGCGCCAGCAGCTTGGCCGTGGGAAATCAGCCCCAGCATTTT. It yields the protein CASSLAVGNQPQHF.

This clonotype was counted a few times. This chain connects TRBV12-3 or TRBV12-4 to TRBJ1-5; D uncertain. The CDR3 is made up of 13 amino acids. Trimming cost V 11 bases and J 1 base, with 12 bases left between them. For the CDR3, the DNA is TGTGCCGTCTCTCTTGGGAGCAATCAGCCCCAGCATTTT. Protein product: CAVSLGSNQPQHF.

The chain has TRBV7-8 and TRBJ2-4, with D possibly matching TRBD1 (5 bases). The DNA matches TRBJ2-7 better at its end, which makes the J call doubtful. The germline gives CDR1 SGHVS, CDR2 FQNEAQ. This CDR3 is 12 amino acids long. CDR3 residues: CASTAGKAEQYF. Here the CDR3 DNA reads TGTGCCAGCACCGCAGGGAAGGCCGAGCAGTACTTC.

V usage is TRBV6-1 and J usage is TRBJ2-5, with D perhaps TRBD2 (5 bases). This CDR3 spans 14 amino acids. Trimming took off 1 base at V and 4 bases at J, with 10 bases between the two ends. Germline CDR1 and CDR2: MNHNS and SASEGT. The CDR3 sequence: CASSEGTRRETQYF. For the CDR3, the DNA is TGTGCCAGCAGTGAAGGGACTCGGCGAGAGACCCAGTACTTC.

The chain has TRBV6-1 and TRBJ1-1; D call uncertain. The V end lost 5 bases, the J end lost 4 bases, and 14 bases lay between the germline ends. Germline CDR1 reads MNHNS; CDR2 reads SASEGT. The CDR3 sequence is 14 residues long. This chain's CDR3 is CASSTLGQPTEAFF. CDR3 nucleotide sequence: TGTGCCAGCAGTACCCTCGGGCAGCCCACTGAAGCTTTCTTT.

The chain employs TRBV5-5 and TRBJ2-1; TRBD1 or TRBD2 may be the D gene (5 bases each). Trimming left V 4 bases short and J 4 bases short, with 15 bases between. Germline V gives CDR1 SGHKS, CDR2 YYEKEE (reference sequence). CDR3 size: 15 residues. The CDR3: CASSQAGAIYNEQFF. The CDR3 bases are TGTGCCAGCAGCCAGGCCGGGGCAATTTACAATGAGCAGTTCTTC.

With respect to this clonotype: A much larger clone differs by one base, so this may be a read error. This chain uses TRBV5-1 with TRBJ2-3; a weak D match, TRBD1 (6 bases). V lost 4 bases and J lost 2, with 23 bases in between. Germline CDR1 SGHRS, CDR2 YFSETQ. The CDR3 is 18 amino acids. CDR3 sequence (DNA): TGCGCCAGCAGCCGCCCCGGGACACAGACGATTATCACAGATACGCAGTATTTT. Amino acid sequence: CASSRPGTQTIITDTQYF.

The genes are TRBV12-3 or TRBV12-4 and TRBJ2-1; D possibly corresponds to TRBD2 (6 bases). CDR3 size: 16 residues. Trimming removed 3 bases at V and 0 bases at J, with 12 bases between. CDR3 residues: CASSFRETSSYNEQFF. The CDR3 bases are TGTGCCAGCAGTTTCAGGGAGACTAGCTCCTACAATGAGCAGTTCTTC.

This chain's CDR3 is CASTTGGGGRAFF. The CDR3 nucleotides are TGTGCCAGCACTACCGGCGGGGGTGGACGAGCTTTCTTT. V is TRBV12-3 or TRBV12-4 and J is TRBJ1-1; tentative D call: TRBD1 (5 bases). Trimming removed 7 bases from V and 10 bases from J, with 19 bases in between. This CDR3 comprises 13 residues.

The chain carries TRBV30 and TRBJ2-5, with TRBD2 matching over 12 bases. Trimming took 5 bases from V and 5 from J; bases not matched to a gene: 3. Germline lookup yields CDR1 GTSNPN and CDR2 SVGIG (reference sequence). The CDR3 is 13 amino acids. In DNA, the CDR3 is TGTGCCTGGTCTAGCGGGGGGGCCGAGACCCAGTACTTC. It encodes CAWSSGGAETQYF.

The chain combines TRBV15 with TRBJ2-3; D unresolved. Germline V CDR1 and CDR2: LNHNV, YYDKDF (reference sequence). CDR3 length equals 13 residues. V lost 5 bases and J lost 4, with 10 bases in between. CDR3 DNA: TGTGCCACCAGCCGCGATGTGCCAGATACGCAGTATTTT. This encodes CATSRDVPDTQYF.

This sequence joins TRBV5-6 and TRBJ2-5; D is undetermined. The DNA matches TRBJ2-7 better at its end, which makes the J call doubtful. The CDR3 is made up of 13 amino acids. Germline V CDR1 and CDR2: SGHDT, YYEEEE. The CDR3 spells CASSFRVPSEQYF. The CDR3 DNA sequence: TGTGCCAGCAGCTTTCGAGTACCATCCGAGCAGTACTTC.

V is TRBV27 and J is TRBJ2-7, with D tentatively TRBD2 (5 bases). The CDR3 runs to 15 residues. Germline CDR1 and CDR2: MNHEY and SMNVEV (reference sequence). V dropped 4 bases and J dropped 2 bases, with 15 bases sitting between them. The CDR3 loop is CASSSAGVGAYEQYF. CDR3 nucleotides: TGTGCCAGCAGTTCTGCCGGGGTCGGCGCCTACGAGCAGTACTTC.

CDR3 residues: CSARLIPTSGEQETQYF. CDR3 nucleotide sequence: TGCAGTGCTAGACTGATCCCCACTAGCGGGGAACAAGAGACCCAGTACTTC. The chain couples TRBV20-1 to TRBJ2-5, with 10 bases matching TRBD2. CDR1 DFQATT and CDR2 SNEGSKA come from the germline V gene (reference sequence). Trimming at V came to 2 bases and at J to 2 bases, leaving 11 bases not matched to a gene. The CDR3 loop spans 17 amino acids.

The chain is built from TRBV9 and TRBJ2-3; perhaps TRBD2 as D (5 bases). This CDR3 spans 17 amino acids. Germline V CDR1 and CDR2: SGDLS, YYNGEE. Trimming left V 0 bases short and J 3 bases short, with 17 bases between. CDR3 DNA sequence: TGTGCCAGCAGCGTAGGGACCACGCTACGGGGTACAGATACGCAGTATTTT. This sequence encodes CASSVGTTLRGTDTQYF. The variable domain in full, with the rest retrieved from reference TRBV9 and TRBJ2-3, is DSGVTQTPKHLITATGQRVTLRCSPRSGDLSVYWYQQSLDQGLQFLIQYYNGEERAKGNILERFSAQQFPDLHSELNLSSLELGDSALYFCASSVGTTLRGTDTQYFGPGTRLTVL.

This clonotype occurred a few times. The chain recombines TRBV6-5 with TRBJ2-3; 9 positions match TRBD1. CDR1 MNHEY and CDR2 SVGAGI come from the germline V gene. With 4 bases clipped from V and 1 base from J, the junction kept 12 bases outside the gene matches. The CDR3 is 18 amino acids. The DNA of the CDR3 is TGTGCCAGCAGTTCACGCACAGGGGGCGGTCGGGGCACAGATACGCAGTATTTT. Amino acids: CASSSRTGGGRGTDTQYF.